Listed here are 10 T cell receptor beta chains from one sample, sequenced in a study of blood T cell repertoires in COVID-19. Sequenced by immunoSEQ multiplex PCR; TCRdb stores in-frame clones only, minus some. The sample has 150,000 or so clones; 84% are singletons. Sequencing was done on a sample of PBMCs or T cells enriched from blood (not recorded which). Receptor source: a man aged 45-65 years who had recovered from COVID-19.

The CDR3: CASSSYLAGGGNEQFF. Written as DNA, the CDR3 is TGTGCCAGTAGTAGCTACCTAGCGGGGGGTGGGAATGAGCAGTTCTTC. The chain employs TRBV19 and TRBJ2-1, with 11 bases identical to TRBD2. The CDR3 is made up of 16 amino acids. Germline V gives CDR1 LNHDA, CDR2 SQIVND (reference sequence). V trimming: 4 bases; J trimming: 7 bases; junction bases outside the gene matches: 9.

CDR3 DNA sequence: TGCGCCAGCAACTCGGGACAGGGGTACACTGAAGCTTTCTTT. Translation gives CASNSGQGYTEAFF. This rearrangement joins TRBV5-1 to TRBJ1-1; 10 bases fit TRBD1. The trim removed 6 bases at V and 3 bases at J, leaving 5 bases unmatched. Looked up from germline, CDR1 is SGHRS and CDR2 is YFSETQ. CDR3 length: 14 residues.

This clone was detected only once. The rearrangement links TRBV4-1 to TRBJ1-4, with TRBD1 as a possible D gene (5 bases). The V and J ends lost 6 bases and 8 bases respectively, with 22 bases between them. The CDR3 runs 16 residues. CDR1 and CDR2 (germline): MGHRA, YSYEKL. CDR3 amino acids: CASREGNTGPAEKLFF. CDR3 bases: TGCGCCAGCAGGGAGGGGAACACAGGCCCCGCGGAAAAACTGTTTTTT.

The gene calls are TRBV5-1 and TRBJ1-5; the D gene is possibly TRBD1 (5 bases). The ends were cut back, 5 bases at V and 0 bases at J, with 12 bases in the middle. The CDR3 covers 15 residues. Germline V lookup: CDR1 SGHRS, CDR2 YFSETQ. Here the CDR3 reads CASSIDSFSNQPQHF. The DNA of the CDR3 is TGCGCCAGCAGTATAGACAGTTTTAGCAATCAGCCCCAGCATTTT.

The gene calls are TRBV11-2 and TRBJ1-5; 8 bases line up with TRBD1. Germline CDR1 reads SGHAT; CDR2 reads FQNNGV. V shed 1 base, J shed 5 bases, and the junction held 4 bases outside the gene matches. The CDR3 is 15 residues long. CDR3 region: CASSLGGQAHQPQHF. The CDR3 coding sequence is TGTGCCAGCAGCTTAGGGGGACAGGCTCATCAGCCCCAGCATTTT.

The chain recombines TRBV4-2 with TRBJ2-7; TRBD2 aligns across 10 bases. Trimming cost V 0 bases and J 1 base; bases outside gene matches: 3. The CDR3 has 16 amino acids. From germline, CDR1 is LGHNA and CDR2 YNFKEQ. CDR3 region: CASSQDPSGGSYEQYF. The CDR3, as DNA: TGTGCCAGCAGCCAAGACCCTAGCGGGGGTTCCTACGAGCAGTACTTC.

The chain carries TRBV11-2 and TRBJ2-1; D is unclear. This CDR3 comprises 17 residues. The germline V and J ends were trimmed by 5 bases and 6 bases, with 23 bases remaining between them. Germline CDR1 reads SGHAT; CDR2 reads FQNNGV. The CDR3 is CASSNRVSTAASNEQFF. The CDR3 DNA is TGTGCCAGCAGCAACCGGGTCTCAACTGCGGCCTCCAATGAGCAGTTCTTC.

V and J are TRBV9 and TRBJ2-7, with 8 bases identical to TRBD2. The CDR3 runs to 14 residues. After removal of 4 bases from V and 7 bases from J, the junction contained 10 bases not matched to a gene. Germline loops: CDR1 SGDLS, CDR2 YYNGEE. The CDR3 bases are TGTGCCAGCAGCCCGGGAGGGGGGGCCAGAGAGCAGTACTTC. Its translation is CASSPGGGAREQYF.

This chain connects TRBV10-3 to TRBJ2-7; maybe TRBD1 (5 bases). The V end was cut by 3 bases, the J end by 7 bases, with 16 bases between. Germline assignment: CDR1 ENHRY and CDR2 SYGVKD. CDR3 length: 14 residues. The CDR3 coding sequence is TGTGCCATCAGTGAAGCCGACAGACGTACGGAGCAGTACTTC. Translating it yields CAISEADRRTEQYF.

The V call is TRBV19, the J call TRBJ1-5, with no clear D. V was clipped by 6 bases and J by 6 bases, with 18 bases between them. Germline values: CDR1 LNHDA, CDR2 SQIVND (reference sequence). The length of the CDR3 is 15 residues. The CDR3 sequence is CASSTTPAALQPQHF. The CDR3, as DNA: TGTGCCAGTAGCACTACCCCAGCGGCGCTTCAGCCCCAGCATTTT. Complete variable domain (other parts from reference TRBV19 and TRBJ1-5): DGGITQSPKYLFRKEGQNVTLSCEQNLNHDAMYWYRQDPGQGLRLIYYSQIVNDFQKGDIAEGYSVSREKKESFPLTVTSAQKNPTAFYLCASSTTPAALQPQHFGDGTRLSIL.